This entry describes one TCR beta chain. In its sample, this clonotype was seen a few times. Its target antigen remains unknown. No base quality information exists; no much larger clone differs at one position. Per the publication, the time point label means: newly diagnosed GD, antithyroid drugs for less than 3 months. For both TCR sequencing and RNA sequencing, RNA was extracted from PBMCs using TRIzol. Graves' disease was diagnosed according to American Thyroid Association guidelines. Patients were recruited from an endocrinology department in Xi'an, China. Each patient gave 9 to 10 milliliters of peripheral blood, collected in an EDTA anticoagulant tube. Ficoll Paque Plus density gradient separation was used to isolate PBMCs, and no further T cell sorting was performed. An Agilent 2100 Bioanalyzer and agarose gel were used to assess RNA quality, and a NanoDrop 2000 was used to measure RNA concentration.

This sample was included in a study of regulatory T cells in long-lasting Graves disease listed by TCRdb under 2021. Notes on the research overall: Newly diagnosed Graves' disease patients had taken antithyroid drugs for less than 3 months. The study was registered as a clinical trial and conducted in China. Patients with persistent Graves' disease were compared with patients with newly diagnosed Graves' disease using TCR sequencing and RNA sequencing of peripheral blood. A total of around 33 samples were covered by TCR sequencing, comprising some 13 persistent and about 20 newly diagnosed Graves' disease patients. Findings and caveats that apply to the study as a whole: Sequencing and analysis were restricted to the TCR beta chain. The small sample size was acknowledged by the authors as a limitation that may reduce accuracy. A larger number of public clonotypes was shared among persistent patients (approximately 3,000) than among newly diagnosed patients (around 870). Preferential use of TRBV28, TRBJ1-2 and TRBJ2-5 was observed in persistent disease, whereas TRBV20-1 and TRBJ2-1 were favored in newly diagnosed disease. Lower TCR Shannon entropy and fewer highly expanded clones were observed in persistent Graves' disease patients than in newly diagnosed patients, which suggested clonal expansion. Only peripheral blood was studied, because thyroid tissue, the primary lesion, was inaccessible.

The library came from multiplex PCR. Sequencing was performed on an Illumina HiSeq 4000. iRepertoire HTBI primers and Arm-PCR amplification of CDR3 regions were used to construct TCR beta libraries. Gel purification was performed on PCR products prior to sequencing. Per the original workflow: Gene usage analysis of CDR3 amino acid clonotypes relied on the 55 to 80 TRBV and around 14 TRBJ segments identified across samples. COPE and FqMerger were used to merge the filtered high-quality paired reads into contigs. BLAST was used to align contigs to the IMGT TRBV, TRBD and TRBJ reference genes, and CDR3 was defined following IMGT. Any clonotype with a frequency above 0.1% was counted as a highly expanded clone. Shannon entropy served as the measure of repertoire diversity, while the Gini coefficient captured V-J evenness. Clonotypes shared by more than one individual were considered public. TCRdb took the public reads, trimmed them with fastp at Q25, ran MiXCR for clone calling and kept in-frame beta chains. All rows with the same CDR3 protein become a single entry with the most common DNA and genes. TCRdb's processing, not the authors' own work, is the source of the V and J calls. The sample table contains about 560,000 distinct CDR3 sequences; only one count was recorded for about 16% of them. Approximately 12% of the sample comes from the top ten.

V ends up 5 bases short and J 2 bases short, with an unmatched junction base count of 6. The CDR3 starts with the cysteine, ends with the phenylalanine, and has 15 residues. Only the CDR3 DNA is retained, 45 bases long and in frame from the first base. Based on the germline V gene, the CDR1 and CDR2 sequences are SGHTA and FQGTGA. These data also formed part of another study, on T cells in Graves' hyperthyroidism and ophthalmopathy. As the second paper documents: Graves' hyperthyroidism was defined as stable when no progression to ophthalmopathy occurred over 18 months of follow-up. Hyperthyroidism patients were newly diagnosed, with disease duration under 2 months, and aged 18 to 65 years. Exclusion was applied to patients with uncontrolled infections, other autoimmune diseases, pregnancy or lactation. Diagnoses were based on clinical symptoms, serum thyroxine and TRAb, thyroid ultrasound and orbital computed tomography. The first round of RT-PCR for the TCR CDR3 was performed with the HTBI primer set and the Qiagen OneStep RT-PCR kit. Most expanded thyroid clonotypes (frequency above 0.001) were also detected in blood, a finding suggesting that blood repertoires may reflect thyroid immune responses. A model built on a 13 V-J signature distinguished ophthalmopathy from stable hyperthyroidism, reaching roughly 88% sensitivity and about 81% specificity in cross-validation and 80%/75% in testing. During validation, the model predicted progression to ophthalmopathy a median of roughly 7.1 months ahead of onset, with almost 71% sensitivity and 72% to 80% specificity. TCR V-J signatures able to tell the groups apart were searched for in a discovery cohort of 90 to 100 patients, of whom more than 40 had Graves' ophthalmopathy and roughly 58 had stable Graves' hyperthyroidism. An independent validation cohort of under 20 hyperthyroidism patients and 17 patients who later progressed to ophthalmopathy tested prospective prediction of ophthalmopathy. The roughly 91 discovery patients were randomly split 7:3 into training and test sets. In about six Graves' hyperthyroidism patients, the study also compared T-cell repertoires from thyroid tissue with T-cell repertoires from blood. Following sampling, methimazole starting at 30 mg daily was given to hyperthyroidism patients, and high-dose intravenous methylprednisolone was given to ophthalmopathy patients. Libraries were constructed in a second round of multiplex PCR, after which size selection and purification were carried out. Paired-end sequencing of the libraries was performed with 100 bp reads on an Illumina HiSeq2000. Raw data were processed with SOAPnuke, discarding reads with adapters, uncalled bases, mean Phred below 15, or no exact constant-primer or identifier match. High-quality paired reads were merged with COPE v1.2.5, and unique nucleotide sequences were defined as clonotypes. MiTCR v1.1 was used to align the clonotypes against IMGT TRBV, TRBD and TRBJ reference segments. Only V-J combinations with frequency above 0.0001, covering approximately 99% of repertoires, were analysed. A TCS score was defined as the ratio between F50 (clonal expansion) and ExV (chaos), using BLOSUM62-based TCRdist between CDR3 peptides within each V-J. Welch's t-statistics and random forest reduced fewer than 550 V-J features to roughly 13, which were used in a naive Bayes classifier (R e1071). Sample size was not statistically predetermined, and investigators were not blinded to group allocation. TCR Vbeta CDR3 sequencing of approximately 140 peripheral blood samples (around 45 ophthalmopathy, over 70 hyperthyroidism and approximately 17 progressor patients) is reported in the paper.

This specimen was peripheral blood mononuclear cells (PBMCs), taken at new diagnosis, from a patient treated with antithyroid drugs. The sequence derives from a man younger than 35 with Graves disease. Donor details come from another sample of the same person, matched by shared clones. The chain is assembled from TRBV7-3 and TRBJ2-3; 8 of the junction bases match TRBD2. The CDR3 region: CASSPGGGPTDTQYF. The DNA reads as follows: TGTGCCAGCAGCCCGGGCGGGGGGCCCACAGATACGCAGTATTTT.